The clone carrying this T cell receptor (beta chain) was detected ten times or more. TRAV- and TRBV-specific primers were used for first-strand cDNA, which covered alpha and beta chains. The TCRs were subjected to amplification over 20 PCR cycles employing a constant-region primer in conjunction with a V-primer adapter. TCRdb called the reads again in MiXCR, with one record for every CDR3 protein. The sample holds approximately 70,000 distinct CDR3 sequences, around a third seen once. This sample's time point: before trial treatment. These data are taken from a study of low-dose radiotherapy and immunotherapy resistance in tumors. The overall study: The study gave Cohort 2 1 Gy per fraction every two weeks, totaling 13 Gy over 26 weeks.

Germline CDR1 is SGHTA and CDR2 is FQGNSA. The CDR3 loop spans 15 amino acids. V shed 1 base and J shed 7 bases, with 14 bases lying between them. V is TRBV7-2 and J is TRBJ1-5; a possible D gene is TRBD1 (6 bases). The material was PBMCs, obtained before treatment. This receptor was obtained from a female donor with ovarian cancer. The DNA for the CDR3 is TGTGCCAGCAGCTTAGAAGGGGGTCGGCGGCAGCCCCAGCATTTT. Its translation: CASSLEGGRRQPQHF. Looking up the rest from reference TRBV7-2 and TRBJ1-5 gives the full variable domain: GAGVSQSPSNKVTEKGKDVELRCDPISGHTALYWYRQSLGQGLEFLIYFQGNSAPDKSGLPSDRFSAERTGGSVSTLTIQRTQQEDSAVYLCASSLEGGRRQPQHFGDGTRLSIL.